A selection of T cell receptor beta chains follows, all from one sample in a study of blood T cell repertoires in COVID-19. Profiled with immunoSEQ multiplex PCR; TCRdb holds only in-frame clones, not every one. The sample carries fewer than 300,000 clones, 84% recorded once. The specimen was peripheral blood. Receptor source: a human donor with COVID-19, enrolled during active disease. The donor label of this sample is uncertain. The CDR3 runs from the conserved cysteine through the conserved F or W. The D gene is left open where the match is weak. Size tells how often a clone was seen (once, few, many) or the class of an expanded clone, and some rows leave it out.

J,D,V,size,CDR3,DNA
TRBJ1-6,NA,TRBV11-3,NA,CASSLSRDSPLHF,TGTGCCAGCAGCTTATCCCGGGATTCACCCCTCCACTTT
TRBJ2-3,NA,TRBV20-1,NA,CSASPSPRGGTQYF,TGCAGTGCTAGTCCCAGCCCGAGGGGGGGTACGCAGTATTTT
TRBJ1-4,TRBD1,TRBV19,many,CASRGQEYNEKLFF,TGTGCCAGTCGCGGACAGGAATATAATGAAAAACTGTTTTTT
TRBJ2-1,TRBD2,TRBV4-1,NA,CASSRELAGGGNEQFF,TGCGCCAGCAGCCGGGAACTAGCGGGAGGGGGGAATGAGCAGTTCTTC
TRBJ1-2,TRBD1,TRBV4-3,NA,CASSHFRDRVRGYTF,TGCGCCAGCAGCCACTTTCGGGACAGGGTGCGGGGCTACACCTTC
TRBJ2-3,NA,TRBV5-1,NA,CASTTGLAVVDTQYF,TGCGCCAGCACCACCGGGCTAGCTGTGGTAGATACGCAGTATTTT
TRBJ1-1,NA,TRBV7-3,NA,CASSLTGVGTEAFF,TGTGCCAGCAGCTTAACAGGGGTTGGCACTGAAGCTTTCTTT
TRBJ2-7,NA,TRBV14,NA,CASSHVWDKQYF,TGTGCCAGCAGCCATGTATGGGACAAGCAGTACTTC
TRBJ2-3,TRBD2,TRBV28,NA,CASSLPGTIVVPSTDTQYF,TGTGCCAGCAGTTTACCTGGGACTATCGTGGTTCCTAGCACAGATACGCAGTATTTT
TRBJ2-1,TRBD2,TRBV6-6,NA,CASSYTPAGGRHGQFF,TGTGCCAGCAGTTATACCCCTGCGGGAGGGCGCCACGGGCAGTTCTTC
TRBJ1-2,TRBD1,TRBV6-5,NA,CASRIDRVGGYTF,TGTGCCAGCAGAATAGACAGGGTTGGCGGCTACACCTTC
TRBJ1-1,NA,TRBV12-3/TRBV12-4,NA,CASSQGGSWEAFF,TGTGCCAGCAGTCAGGGAGGGAGTTGGGAAGCTTTCTTT
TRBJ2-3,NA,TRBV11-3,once,CASSLTGEGTDTQYF,TGTGCCAGCAGCCTTACCGGAGAGGGCACAGATACGCAGTATTTT
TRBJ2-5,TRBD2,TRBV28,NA,CASSLWSGLAGSLVEETQYF,TGTGCCAGCAGTTTATGGTCGGGACTAGCGGGATCATTGGTAGAAGAGACCCAGTACTTC
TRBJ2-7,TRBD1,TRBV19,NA,CASAGDRHSHEQYF,TGTGCCAGTGCAGGGGACAGGCATAGCCACGAGCAGTACTTC
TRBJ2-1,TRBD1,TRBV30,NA,CAWSPWTGGNEQFF,TGTGCCTGGAGTCCTTGGACAGGGGGGAATGAGCAGTTCTTC
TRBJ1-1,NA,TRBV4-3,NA,CASSQNRVTTEAFF,TGCGCCAGCAGCCAAAACAGGGTAACAACTGAAGCTTTCTTT
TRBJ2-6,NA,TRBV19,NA,CASSISVGGSGANVLTF,TGTGCCAGTAGTATTTCGGTCGGGGGTTCTGGGGCCAACGTCCTGACTTTC
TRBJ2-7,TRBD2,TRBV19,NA,CASSPELAGSYEQYF,TGTGCCAGTAGTCCCGAGCTAGCGGGCAGCTACGAGCAGTACTTC
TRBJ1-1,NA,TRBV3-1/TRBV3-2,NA,CASSQGTFTEAFF,TGTGCCAGCAGCCAAGGGACATTTACTGAAGCTTTCTTT
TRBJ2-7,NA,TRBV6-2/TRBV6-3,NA,CASSSPGKYEQYF,TGTGCCAGCAGTAGCCCGGGGAAATACGAGCAGTACTTC
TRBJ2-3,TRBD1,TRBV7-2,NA,CASSPRTGGPDTQYF,TGTGCCAGCAGCCCTCGTACAGGGGGCCCCGATACGCAGTATTTT
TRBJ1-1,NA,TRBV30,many,CAWSPGIRTEAFF,TGTGCCTGGAGTCCAGGGATTCGGACTGAAGCTTTCTTT
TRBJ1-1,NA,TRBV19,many,CASGTGTGLWNTEAFF,TGTGCCAGTGGGACCGGAACAGGGCTATGGAACACTGAAGCTTTCTTT
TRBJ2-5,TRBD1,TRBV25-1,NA,CASSLHRGLMAQETQYF,TGTGCCAGCAGTCTACACAGGGGGCTAATGGCACAAGAGACCCAGTACTTC
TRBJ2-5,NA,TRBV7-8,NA,CASSRTLQETQYF,TGTGCCAGCAGCCGGACATTGCAAGAGACCCAGTACTTC
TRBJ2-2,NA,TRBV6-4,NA,CASSDSGLGNTGELFF,TGTGCCAGCAGTGACTCGGGACTGGGGAACACCGGGGAGCTGTTTTTT
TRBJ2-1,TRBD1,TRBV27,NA,CASRRYRTGGDEQFF,TGTGCCAGCAGGCGTTACAGGACAGGGGGGGATGAGCAGTTCTTC
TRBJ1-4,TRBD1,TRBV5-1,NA,CASSLGVTGREKLFF,TGCGCCAGCAGCTTGGGGGTGACAGGGCGTGAAAAACTGTTTTTT
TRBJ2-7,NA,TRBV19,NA,CASSKLLRDSSYEQYF,TGTGCCAGTAGCAAACTGCTACGGGACTCATCCTACGAGCAGTACTTC
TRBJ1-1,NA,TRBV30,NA,CAWTGGQKNTEAFF,TGTGCCTGGACCGGTGGACAGAAGAACACTGAAGCTTTCTTT
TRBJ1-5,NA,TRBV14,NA,CASRRDYSNQPQHF,TGTGCCAGCAGACGCGACTATAGCAATCAGCCCCAGCATTTT
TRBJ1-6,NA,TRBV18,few,CASSPPRDLRNSPLHF,TGTGCCAGCTCACCCCCCCGGGACTTAAGAAATTCACCCCTCCACTTT
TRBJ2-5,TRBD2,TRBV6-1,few,CASSEGRTSGQETQYF,TGTGCCAGCAGTGAAGGTAGGACTAGCGGCCAAGAGACCCAGTACTTC
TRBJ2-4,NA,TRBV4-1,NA,CASSQAGSGVAKNIQYF,TGCGCCAGCAGCCAGGCCGGGAGTGGGGTGGCCAAAAACATTCAGTACTTC
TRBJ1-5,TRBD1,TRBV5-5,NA,CASSPGPGQGEDSSNQPQHF,TGTGCCAGCAGCCCGGGGCCGGGACAGGGGGAAGATTCGAGCAATCAGCCCCAGCATTTT
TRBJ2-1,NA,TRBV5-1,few,CASSLSGRSYNEQFF,TGCGCCAGCAGCTTGTCAGGTCGTTCTTACAATGAGCAGTTCTTC
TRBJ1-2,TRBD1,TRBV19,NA,CASRNLGTAYGYTF,TGTGCCAGTAGGAACCTAGGGACAGCGTATGGCTACACCTTC
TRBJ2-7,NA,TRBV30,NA,CAWSSGTGYEQYF,TGTGCCTGGAGTTCAGGGACTGGATACGAGCAGTACTTC
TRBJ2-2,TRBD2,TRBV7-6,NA,CASSSLAGETGELFF,TGTGCCAGCAGCTCCTTAGCGGGAGAAACCGGGGAGCTGTTTTTT